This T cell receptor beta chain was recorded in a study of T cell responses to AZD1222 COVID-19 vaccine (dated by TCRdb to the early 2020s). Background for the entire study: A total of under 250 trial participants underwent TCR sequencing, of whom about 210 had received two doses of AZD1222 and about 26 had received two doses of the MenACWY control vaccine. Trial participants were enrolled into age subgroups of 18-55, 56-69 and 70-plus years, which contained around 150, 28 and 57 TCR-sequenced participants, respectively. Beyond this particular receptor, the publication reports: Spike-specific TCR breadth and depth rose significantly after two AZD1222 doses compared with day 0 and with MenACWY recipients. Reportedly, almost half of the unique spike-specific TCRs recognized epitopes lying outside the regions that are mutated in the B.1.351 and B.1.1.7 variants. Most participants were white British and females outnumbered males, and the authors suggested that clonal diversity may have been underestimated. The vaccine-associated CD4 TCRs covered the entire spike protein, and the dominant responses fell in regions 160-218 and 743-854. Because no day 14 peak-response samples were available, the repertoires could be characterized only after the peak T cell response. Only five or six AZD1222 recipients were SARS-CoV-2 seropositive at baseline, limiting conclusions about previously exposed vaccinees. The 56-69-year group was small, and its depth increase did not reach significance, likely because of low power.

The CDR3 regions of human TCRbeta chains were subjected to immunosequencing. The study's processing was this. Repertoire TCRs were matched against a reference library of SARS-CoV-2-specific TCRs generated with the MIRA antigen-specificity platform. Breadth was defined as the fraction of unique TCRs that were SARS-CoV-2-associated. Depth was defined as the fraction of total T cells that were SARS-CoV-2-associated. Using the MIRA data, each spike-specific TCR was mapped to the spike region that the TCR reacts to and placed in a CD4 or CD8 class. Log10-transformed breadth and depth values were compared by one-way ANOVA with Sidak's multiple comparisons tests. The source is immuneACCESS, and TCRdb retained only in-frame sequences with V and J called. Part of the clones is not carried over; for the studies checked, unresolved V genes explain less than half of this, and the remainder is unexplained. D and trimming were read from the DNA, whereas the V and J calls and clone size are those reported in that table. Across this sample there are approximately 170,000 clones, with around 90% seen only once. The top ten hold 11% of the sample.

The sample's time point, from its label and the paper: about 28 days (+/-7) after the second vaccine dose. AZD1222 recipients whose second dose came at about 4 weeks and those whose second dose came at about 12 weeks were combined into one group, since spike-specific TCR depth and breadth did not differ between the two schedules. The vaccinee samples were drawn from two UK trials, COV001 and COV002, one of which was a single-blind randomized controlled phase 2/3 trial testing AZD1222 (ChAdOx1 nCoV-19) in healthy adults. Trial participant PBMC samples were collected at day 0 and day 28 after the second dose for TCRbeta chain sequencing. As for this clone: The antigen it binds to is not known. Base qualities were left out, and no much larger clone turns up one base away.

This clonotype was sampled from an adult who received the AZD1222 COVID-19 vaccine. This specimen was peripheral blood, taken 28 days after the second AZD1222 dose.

The bases read TGCGCCAGCAGCCAAGCCGGGACAGGGAACTATGGCTACACCTTC. Its protein is CASSQAGTGNYGYTF. The V gene is TRBV4-1 and the J gene is TRBJ1-2; TRBD1 lines up with 9 middle nucleotides. CDR1 and CDR2 (MGHRA, YSYEKL) derive from the germline V gene. From the cysteine through the phenylalanine, the CDR3 covers 15 amino acids. The DNA shown is the 45-base CDR3, in frame from base 1. V ends up 1 base short and J 2 bases short, with an unmatched junction base count of 2.